The 27 T cell receptor beta chains in this list originate from one sample, sequenced in a study of cytomegalovirus exposure and HLA in healthy donors. The PCR was carried out with 60 Vbeta primers and 13 Jbeta primers. The assay was immunoSEQ multiplex PCR, and TCRdb's table has in-frame clones only and misses some. The sample shows 150,000 to 200,000 clones, 65% to 85% of them seen only once. Sequencing was performed on PBMCs. All receptors come from a male donor in good health and CMV-seropositive.

This clone was counted a single time. The genes are TRBV19 and TRBJ1-3; 9 positions match TRBD1. Germline V gene sequence: CDR1 LNHDA, CDR2 SQIVND (reference sequence). The V gene end was trimmed by 4 bases and the J gene end by 0 bases; junction bases not matched to a gene: 10. This CDR3 comprises 18 residues. CDR3 nucleotides: TGTGCCAGTAGTAAGGGCCGCACAGGGGGCCTCTCTGGAAACACCATATATTTT. Translation gives CASSKGRTGGLSGNTIYF. Together with reference TRBV19 and TRBJ1-3, the CDR3 gives the full variable domain: DGGITQSPKYLFRKEGQNVTLSCEQNLNHDAMYWYRQDPGQGLRLIYYSQIVNDFQKGDIAEGYSVSREKKESFPLTVTSAQKNPTAFYLCASSKGRTGGLSGNTIYFGEGSWLTVV.

This clone was recorded only once. The V gene is TRBV5-1, the J gene TRBJ1-3, with D tentatively TRBD1 (5 bases). In germline, CDR1 is SGHRS, CDR2 YFSETQ. This CDR3 region has 14 residues. Deletions cut 4 bases from V and 0 bases from J, with 8 bases between. CDR3 in DNA: TGCGCCAGCAGCACAGGCGACTCTGGAAACACCATATATTTT. Protein sequence: CASSTGDSGNTIYF. Looking up the rest from reference TRBV5-1 and TRBJ1-3 gives the full variable domain: KAGVTQTPRYLIKTRGQQVTLSCSPISGHRSVSWYQQTPGQGLQFLFEYFSETQRNKGNFPGRFSGRQFSNSRSEMNVSTLELGDSALYLCASSTGDSGNTIYFGEGSWLTVV.

V and J are TRBV6-4 and TRBJ2-1; D gene ambiguous. Deletions cut 4 bases from V and 0 bases from J, with 13 bases between. The CDR3 totals 16 residues. Germline lookup yields CDR1 MRHNA and CDR2 SNTAGT. The CDR3 nucleotides read TGTGCCAGCAGTGGCAAAGGCGGTAGCTCCTACAATGAGCAGTTCTTC. Translated, it gives CASSGKGGSSYNEQFF.

This chain uses TRBV10-3 with TRBJ1-3, with 7 nucleotides matching TRBD1. With V trimmed by 6 bases and J by 2 bases, 4 bases remained unmatched. CDR3 length: 14 amino acids. CDR1 is ENHRY and CDR2 is SYGVKD in the germline V gene. The CDR3 loop reads CAIRGTAAGNTIYF. Here the CDR3 DNA reads TGTGCCATCAGAGGGACAGCAGCTGGAAACACCATATATTTT.

The chain recombines TRBV10-3 with TRBJ2-1; D is possibly TRBD2 (5 bases). Trimming left V 10 bases short and J 8 bases short, with 15 bases between. CDR3 size: 12 residues. Germline V gene data show CDR1 as ENHRY and CDR2 as SYGVKD. CDR3 protein: CATGGQLDEQFF. CDR3 DNA sequence: TGTGCCACAGGCGGGCAGTTGGATGAGCAGTTCTTC.

The chain couples TRBV19 to TRBJ2-5, with D possibly being TRBD2 (6 bases). The CDR3 runs to 15 residues. Germline V gene data show CDR1 as LNHDA and CDR2 as SQIVND (reference sequence). Trimming shortened V by 6 bases and J by 5 bases, and 19 bases separated the two germline ends. This CDR3 is CASSHTGTLRETQYF. The CDR3 coding sequence is TGTGCCAGTAGCCACACCGGGACTCTGCGGGAGACCCAGTACTTC.

V is TRBV29-1 and J is TRBJ2-3; 8 nucleotides align to TRBD2. Per germline, CDR1 SQVTM and CDR2 ANQGSEA. This CDR3 contains 14 residues. The V and J ends lost 0 bases and 1 base, in that order; junction bases with no gene match: 0. The chain's CDR3 is CSVEEAGGTDTQYF. The CDR3 DNA is TGCAGCGTTGAAGAAGCGGGAGGCACAGATACGCAGTATTTT.

The chain recombines TRBV2 with TRBJ2-1; TRBD2 is a possible D gene (6 bases). Germline lookup yields CDR1 SNHLY and CDR2 FYNNEI. The V end lost 5 bases, the J end lost 10 bases, and 18 bases lay between the germline ends. This CDR3 is built from 14 residues. CDR3 coding DNA: TGTGCCAGCAGTCCGAAGTTGGGGACTGACGAGCAGTTCTTC. Translating gives CASSPKLGTDEQFF.

The chain has TRBV29-1 and TRBJ2-7; 11 nucleotides align to TRBD2. Looked up from germline, CDR1 is SQVTM and CDR2 is ANQGSEA. The CDR3 runs to 13 residues. Trimming took 4 bases from V and 5 from J; bases not matched to a gene: 4. The CDR3 nucleotides read TGCAGCGTTGTACCTAGCGGGAGGAACGAGCAGTACTTC. It encodes CSVVPSGRNEQYF.

The V gene is TRBV19, the J gene TRBJ2-3; tentative D call: TRBD2 (5 bases). V lost 7 bases to trimming and J lost 2 bases, with 13 bases between them. This CDR3 spans 14 amino acids. Germline V CDR1 and CDR2: LNHDA, SQIVND (reference sequence). CDR3 in DNA: TGTGCCAGTACCGCGGGCTACCCCACAGATACGCAGTATTTT. As protein: CASTAGYPTDTQYF.

This clone has only a few counts. The chain carries TRBV14 and TRBJ1-2; tentatively, D is TRBD1 (6 bases). Germline CDR1 and CDR2: SGHDN and FVKESK. The CDR3 contains 15 residues. Deletions cut 3 bases from V and 6 bases from J, with 17 bases between. The CDR3 loop reads CASSQEGRAGDGYTF. CDR3 in DNA: TGTGCCAGCAGCCAGGAAGGGAGGGCAGGGGATGGCTACACCTTC.

The gene calls are TRBV14 and TRBJ1-2; TRBD1 matches at 7 bases. Germline V gene data show CDR1 as SGHDN and CDR2 as FVKESK. This CDR3 spans 14 amino acids. The V and J ends lost 4 bases and 4 bases, in that order; junction bases with no gene match: 6. The CDR3, as DNA: TGTGCCAGCAGCCCTACAGGGGCGAGCTATGGCTACACCTTC. Encoded protein: CASSPTGASYGYTF.

The J gene is TRBJ1-3, the V gene TRBV28, with D hard to call. V lost 5 bases to trimming and J lost 7 bases, with 18 bases between them. Per germline, CDR1 MDHEN and CDR2 SYDVKM. The CDR3 extends over 15 amino acids. CDR3 DNA: TGTGCCAGCAGTCCAGGACGGAGGAAAAGGAACACCATATATTTT. Amino acids: CASSPGRRKRNTIYF.

This rearrangement joins TRBV9 to TRBJ2-2; 14 nucleotides line up with TRBD2. Germline CDR1 SGDLS, CDR2 YYNGEE. The CDR3 runs 13 residues. The trim removed 9 bases at V and 8 bases at J, leaving 3 bases unmatched. The CDR3 sequence is CATTSGREGELFF. In DNA form, the CDR3 reads TGTGCCACGACTAGCGGGAGGGAAGGGGAGCTGTTTTTT.

The V call is TRBV7-9, the J call TRBJ2-2; the D is unclear. The germline V gene encodes CDR1 SEHNR and CDR2 FQNEAQ (reference sequence). V lost 2 bases and J 5 bases, leaving 9 bases between the germline ends. The CDR3 runs to 14 residues. In DNA form, the CDR3 reads TGTGCCAGCAGCTTAAAATCCGAGACCGGGGAGCTGTTTTTT. Translating gives CASSLKSETGELFF.

This chain joins TRBV5-1 and TRBJ2-5, with a weak D call TRBD2 (5 bases). Germline-derived CDR1 and CDR2 are SGHRS and YFSETQ. Trimming cost V 4 bases and J 4 bases, with 11 bases left between them. This CDR3 contains 13 residues. The CDR3 region is CASSLGSGETQYF. In nucleotides, the CDR3 is TGCGCCAGCAGCCTTGGGAGCGGAGAGACCCAGTACTTC. Based on the CDR3 plus reference TRBV5-1 and TRBJ2-5, the full variable domain is KAGVTQTPRYLIKTRGQQVTLSCSPISGHRSVSWYQQTPGQGLQFLFEYFSETQRNKGNFPGRFSGRQFSNSRSEMNVSTLELGDSALYLCASSLGSGETQYFGPGTRLLVL.

The chain links TRBV6-1 to TRBJ1-3, with 9 bases fitting TRBD1. This CDR3 is 16 amino acids long. In germline, CDR1 is MNHNS, CDR2 SASEGT. J lost 7 bases, V lost 2 bases, and 9 bases had no gene match. The chain's CDR3 is CASSENTGGFRNTIYF. CDR3 nucleotides: TGTGCCAGCAGTGAAAACACAGGGGGCTTTCGGAACACCATATATTTT.

The CDR3 sequence: CASSQPGTSGAYEQYF. The DNA of the CDR3 is TGTGCCAGCAGCCAGCCTGGGACTAGCGGGGCCTACGAGCAGTACTTC. This chain joins TRBV4-2 and TRBJ2-7; 13 bases are shared with TRBD2. CDR3 length: 16 residues. Germline assignment: CDR1 LGHNA and CDR2 YNFKEQ. Trimming cost V 3 bases and J 2 bases; bases outside gene matches: 4.

This clone was seen a few times. The CDR3 DNA sequence: TGTGCCAGCAGTGGACCCTCGGGGAGGCAGGGAGAGTTCTTC. Translated: CASSGPSGRQGEFF. This sequence joins TRBV28 and TRBJ2-1; TRBD2 is a possible D gene (6 bases). Trimming pared 5 bases from V and 14 bases from J, leaving 22 bases between. Germline assignment: CDR1 MDHEN and CDR2 SYDVKM. The CDR3 extends over 14 amino acids.

This chain uses TRBV2 with TRBJ2-2, with TRBD2 identical over 10 bases. The CDR3 length is 16 residues. Germline lookup yields CDR1 SNHLY and CDR2 FYNNEI. With V trimmed by 3 bases and J by 5 bases, 6 bases remained unmatched. The CDR3: CASSDFSSGSTGELFF. The CDR3 nucleotides read TGTGCCAGCAGTGATTTTTCTAGCGGGAGTACCGGGGAGCTGTTTTTT.

This rearrangement joins TRBV13 to TRBJ1-1; D is perhaps TRBD1 (5 bases). Per germline, CDR1 PRHDT and CDR2 FYEKMQ (reference sequence). Trimming removed 2 bases at V and 1 base at J, with 8 bases between. The length of the CDR3 is 14 residues. DNA for the CDR3: TGTGCCAGCAGCTTAAGGGGCAAGAACACTGAAGCTTTCTTT. This translates into CASSLRGKNTEAFF.

DNA of the CDR3: TGTGCCAGCAGCCAAGAGCAGGGTGGCAATCAGCCCCAGCATTTT. Translation: CASSQEQGGNQPQHF. This chain links TRBV4-2 with TRBJ1-5; D is possibly TRBD1 (5 bases). Germline CDR1 and CDR2: LGHNA and YNFKEQ. The CDR3 runs 15 residues. V dropped 0 bases and J dropped 2 bases, with 8 bases sitting between them.

This clone was seen only once. The CDR3 sequence is CASRRVPGDEQYF. DNA of the CDR3: TGTGCCAGTAGGCGGGTCCCAGGAGACGAGCAGTACTTC. The rearrangement links TRBV19 to TRBJ2-7; D perhaps matches TRBD2 (5 bases). V gave up 6 bases and J gave up 5 bases, with 14 bases separating them. Germline assignment: CDR1 LNHDA and CDR2 SQIVND (reference sequence). This CDR3 region has 13 residues.

The chain has TRBV7-9 and TRBJ2-1; TRBD2 aligns across 8 bases. Germline CDR1 SEHNR, CDR2 FQNEAQ (reference sequence). V lost 5 bases, J lost 8 bases, and 8 bases stayed unmatched. The CDR3 has 14 amino acids. CDR3 sequence reads: CASSVSGAWDEQFF. In DNA form, the CDR3 reads TGTGCCAGCAGCGTTAGCGGGGCTTGGGATGAGCAGTTCTTC.

This clone has only one observation. The chain carries TRBV11-2 and TRBJ2-1; D not certain. The CDR3 sequence is 14 residues long. Germline lookup yields CDR1 SGHAT and CDR2 FQNNGV. The V end lost 0 bases, the J end lost 6 bases, and 9 bases lay between the germline ends. The CDR3 loop is CASSLEPRSNEQFF. CDR3 nucleotides: TGTGCCAGCAGCTTAGAACCCAGGTCCAATGAGCAGTTCTTC.

The chain has TRBV18 and TRBJ1-5, with a weak D call TRBD1 (6 bases). CDR1 and CDR2 (germline): KGHSH, LQKENI. The CDR3 contains 14 residues. Trimming left V 8 bases short and J 3 bases short, with 14 bases between. The CDR3 here is CASRQDSNNQPQHF. The CDR3 bases are TGTGCCAGCCGTCAGGACAGCAACAATCAGCCCCAGCATTTT.

This clone appeared a few times. The chain links TRBV11-3 to TRBJ1-2; 8 positions match TRBD1. This CDR3 comprises 15 residues. The V segment lost 4 bases and the J segment 0 bases; nucleotides outside the gene matches: 4. Germline lookup yields CDR1 SGHNT and CDR2 YENEEA. CDR3 nucleotide sequence: TGTGCCAGCAGCTACTCGACAGGGGCTAACTATGGCTACACCTTC. Protein product: CASSYSTGANYGYTF.